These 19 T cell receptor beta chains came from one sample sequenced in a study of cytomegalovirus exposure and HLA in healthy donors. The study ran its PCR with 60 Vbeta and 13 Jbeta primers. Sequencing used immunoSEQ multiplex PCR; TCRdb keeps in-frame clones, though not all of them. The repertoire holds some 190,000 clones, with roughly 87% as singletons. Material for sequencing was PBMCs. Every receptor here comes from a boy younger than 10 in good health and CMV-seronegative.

Here the CDR3 reads CATLWHRVNTEAFF. The CDR3 DNA reads as TGTGCCACCCTGTGGCACAGGGTGAACACTGAAGCTTTCTTT. The gene calls are TRBV6-1 and TRBJ1-1; perhaps TRBD1 as D (6 bases). V was trimmed by 10 bases and J by 0 bases, leaving 15 bases between them. The CDR3 runs to 14 residues. Germline values: CDR1 MNHNS, CDR2 SASEGT.

As DNA, the CDR3 is TGTGCCAGCTCACCCATCAGGACTAGCGGGATCCGCGGGGAGCTGTTTTTT. Translating gives CASSPIRTSGIRGELFF. V usage is TRBV18 and J usage is TRBJ2-2, with TRBD2 matching over 12 bases. The germline CDR1 and CDR2 sequences are KGHSH and LQKENI. The CDR3 sequence is 17 residues long. The ends lost 3 bases at V and 7 bases at J; junction bases unmatched: 9.

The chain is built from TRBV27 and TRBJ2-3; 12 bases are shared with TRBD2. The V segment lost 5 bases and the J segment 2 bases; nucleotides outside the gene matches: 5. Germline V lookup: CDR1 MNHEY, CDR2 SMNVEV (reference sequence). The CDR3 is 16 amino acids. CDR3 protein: CASSPSGGDYTDTQYF. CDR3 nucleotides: TGTGCCAGCAGTCCTAGCGGGGGGGACTACACAGATACGCAGTATTTT.

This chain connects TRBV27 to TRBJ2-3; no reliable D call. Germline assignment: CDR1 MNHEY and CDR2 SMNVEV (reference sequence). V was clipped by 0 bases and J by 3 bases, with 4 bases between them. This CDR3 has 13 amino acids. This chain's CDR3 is CASSLSLTDTQYF. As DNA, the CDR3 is TGTGCCAGCAGTTTATCCCTTACAGATACGCAGTATTTT.

For the CDR3, the DNA is TGCGCCAGCAGCTTGGAAGATCTACTAGCGGGAGTCGCCGGGGAGCTGTTTTTT. Amino acid sequence: CASSLEDLLAGVAGELFF. V is TRBV5-1 and J is TRBJ2-2; 11 positions match TRBD2. Trimming cost V 0 bases and J 6 bases; bases outside gene matches: 10. CDR3 length: 18 residues. Germline assignment: CDR1 SGHRS and CDR2 YFSETQ. The entire variable domain, with the rest obtained from reference TRBV5-1 and TRBJ2-2, is as follows: KAGVTQTPRYLIKTRGQQVTLSCSPISGHRSVSWYQQTPGQGLQFLFEYFSETQRNKGNFPGRFSGRQFSNSRSEMNVSTLELGDSALYLCASSLEDLLAGVAGELFFGEGSRLTVL.

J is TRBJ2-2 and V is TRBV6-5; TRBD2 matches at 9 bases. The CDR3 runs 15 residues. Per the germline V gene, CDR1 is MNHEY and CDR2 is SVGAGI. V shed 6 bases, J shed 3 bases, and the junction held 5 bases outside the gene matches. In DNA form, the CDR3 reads TGTGCCAGCAGGCTTAGCGGGGGTCACACCGGGGAGCTGTTTTTT. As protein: CASRLSGGHTGELFF.

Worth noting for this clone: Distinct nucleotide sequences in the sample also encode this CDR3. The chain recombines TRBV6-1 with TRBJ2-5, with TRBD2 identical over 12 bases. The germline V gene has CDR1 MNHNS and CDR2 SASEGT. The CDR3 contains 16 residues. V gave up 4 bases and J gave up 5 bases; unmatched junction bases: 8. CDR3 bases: TGTGCCAGCAGTGGACTACTAGCGGGAGGTCGGGAGACCCAGTACTTC. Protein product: CASSGLLAGGRETQYF.

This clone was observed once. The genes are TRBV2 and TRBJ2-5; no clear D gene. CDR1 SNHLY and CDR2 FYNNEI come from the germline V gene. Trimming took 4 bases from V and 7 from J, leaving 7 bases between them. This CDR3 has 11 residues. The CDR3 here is CASSVGGTQYF. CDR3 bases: TGTGCCAGCAGTGTCGGTGGGACCCAGTACTTC.

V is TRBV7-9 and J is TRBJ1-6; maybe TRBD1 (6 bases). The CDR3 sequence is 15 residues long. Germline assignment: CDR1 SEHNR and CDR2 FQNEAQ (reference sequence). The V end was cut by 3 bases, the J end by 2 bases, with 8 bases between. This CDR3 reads CASSFGTPYNSPLHF. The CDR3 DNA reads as TGTGCCAGCAGCTTTGGGACACCCTATAATTCACCCCTCCACTTT.

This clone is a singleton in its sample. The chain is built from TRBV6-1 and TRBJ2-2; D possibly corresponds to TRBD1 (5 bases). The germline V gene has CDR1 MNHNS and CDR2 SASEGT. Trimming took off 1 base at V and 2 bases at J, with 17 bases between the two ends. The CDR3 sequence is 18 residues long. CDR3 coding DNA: TGTGCCAGCAGTGAAGTAGGAAATTGGGGCCTTAACACCGGGGAGCTGTTTTTT. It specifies CASSEVGNWGLNTGELFF.

CDR3: CASSSQTGGPDTQYF. In DNA form, the CDR3 reads TGTGCCAGCAGTAGCCAGACAGGGGGCCCAGATACGCAGTATTTT. The chain couples TRBV28 to TRBJ2-3; 10 nucleotides match TRBD1. Germline loops: CDR1 MDHEN, CDR2 SYDVKM. This CDR3 is 15 amino acids long. V gave up 5 bases and J gave up 4 bases; unmatched junction bases: 6.

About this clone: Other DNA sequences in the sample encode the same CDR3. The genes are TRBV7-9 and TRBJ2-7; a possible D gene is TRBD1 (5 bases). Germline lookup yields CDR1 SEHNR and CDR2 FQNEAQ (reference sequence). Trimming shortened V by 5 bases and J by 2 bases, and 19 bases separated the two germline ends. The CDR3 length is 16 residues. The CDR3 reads CASSPPPGSPPYEQYF. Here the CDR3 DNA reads TGTGCCAGCAGCCCCCCCCCAGGGTCCCCACCCTACGAGCAGTACTTC.

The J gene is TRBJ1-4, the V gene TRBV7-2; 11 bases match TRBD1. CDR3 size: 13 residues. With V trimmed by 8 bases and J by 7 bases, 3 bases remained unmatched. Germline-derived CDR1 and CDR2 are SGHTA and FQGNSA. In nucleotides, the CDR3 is TGTGCCAGCGGACAGGGGGCGGGTGAAAAACTGTTTTTT. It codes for CASGQGAGEKLFF.

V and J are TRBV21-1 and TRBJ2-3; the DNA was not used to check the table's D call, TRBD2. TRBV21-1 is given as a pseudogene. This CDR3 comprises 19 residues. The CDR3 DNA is TGTGCCAGCAGCAAAGATCTAGCGGGAGGGCCCCTCCCCACAGATACGCAGTATTTT. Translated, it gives CASSKDLAGGPLPTDTQYF.

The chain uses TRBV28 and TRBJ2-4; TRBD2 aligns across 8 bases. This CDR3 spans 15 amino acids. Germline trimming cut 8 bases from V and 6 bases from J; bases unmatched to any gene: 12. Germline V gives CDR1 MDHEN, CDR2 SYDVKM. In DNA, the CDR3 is TGTGCCAGCGGCACAAGCGGGGGTGGAGGAAACATTCAGTACTTC. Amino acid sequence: CASGTSGGGGNIQYF. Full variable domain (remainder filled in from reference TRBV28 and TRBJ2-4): DVKVTQSSRYLVKRTGEKVFLECVQDMDHENMFWYRQDPGLGLRLIYFSYDVKMKEKGDIPEGYSVSREKKERFSLILESASTNQTSMYLCASGTSGGGGNIQYFGAGTRLSVL.

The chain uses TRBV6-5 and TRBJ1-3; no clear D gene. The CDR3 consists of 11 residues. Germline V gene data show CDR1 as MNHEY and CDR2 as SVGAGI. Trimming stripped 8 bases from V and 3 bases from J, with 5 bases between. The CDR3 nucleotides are TGTGCCAGCGTCCTTGGAAACACCATATATTTT. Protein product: CASVLGNTIYF.

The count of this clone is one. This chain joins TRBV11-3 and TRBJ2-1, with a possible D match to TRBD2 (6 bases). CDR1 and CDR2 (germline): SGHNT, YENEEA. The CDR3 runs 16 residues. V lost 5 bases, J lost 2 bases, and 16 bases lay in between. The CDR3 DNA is TGTGCCAGCAGCACAATTCGGGCGGGACCCTACAATGAGCAGTTCTTC. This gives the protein CASSTIRAGPYNEQFF. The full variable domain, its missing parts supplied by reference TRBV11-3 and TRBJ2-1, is EAGVVQSPRYKIIEKKQPVAFWCNPISGHNTLYWYLQNLGQGPELLIRYENEEAVDDSQLPKDRFSAERLKGVDSTLKIQPAELGDSAVYLCASSTIRAGPYNEQFFGPGTRLTVL.

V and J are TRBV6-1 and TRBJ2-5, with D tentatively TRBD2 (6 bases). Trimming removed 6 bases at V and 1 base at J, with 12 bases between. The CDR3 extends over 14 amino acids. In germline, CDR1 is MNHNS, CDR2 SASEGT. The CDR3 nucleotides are TGTGCCAGCAGAGTCGGGGGTCCCCAAGAGACCCAGTACTTC. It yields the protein CASRVGGPQETQYF.

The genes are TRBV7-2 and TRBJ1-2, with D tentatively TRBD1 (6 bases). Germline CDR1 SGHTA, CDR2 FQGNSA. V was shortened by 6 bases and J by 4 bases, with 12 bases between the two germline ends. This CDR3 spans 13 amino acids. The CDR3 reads CASSQRDIYGYTF. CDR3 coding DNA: TGTGCCAGCAGTCAGAGGGACATCTATGGCTACACCTTC.